The rows below give T cell receptor beta chains drawn from one sample of a study of blood T cell repertoires in COVID-19. TCRdb's table, derived via immunoSEQ multiplex PCR, lists solely in-frame clones and lacks some. The table records about 44,000 clones, over 80% of them present only once. The sequencing input was peripheral blood. These receptors were collected from a woman in her forties with acute or convalescent COVID-19. The CDR3 runs from the conserved cysteine through the conserved F or W. The D gene is left open where the match is weak. Size values are once, few and many counts, or a class for expanded clones, and some rows have none.

D,V,size,J,DNA,CDR3
TRBD2,TRBV27,-,TRBJ2-1,TGTGCCAGCAGTTTAGGGGGGGTCAACTCCGGGAATGAGCAGTTCTTC,CASSLGGVNSGNEQFF
TRBD1,TRBV28,-,TRBJ2-7,TGTGCCAGCAGTTTGGCCCCACAGGGGGCGGGGGAGCAGTACTTC,CASSLAPQGAGEQYF
-,TRBV19,-,TRBJ1-4,TGTGCCAGTAGTACCCGAGGGTATCAACCCAATGAAAAACTGTTTTTT,CASSTRGYQPNEKLFF
-,TRBV5-6,-,TRBJ1-5,TGTGCCAGCAGCTTAGCGGGAGATCAGCCCCAGCATTTT,CASSLAGDQPQHF
-,TRBV28,-,TRBJ2-7,TGTGCCAGCGCCCTAGGGGCCCTGTACGAGCAGTACTTC,CASALGALYEQYF
TRBD2,TRBV2,-,TRBJ2-7,TGTGCCAGCAGTGGTGGTAGCGGGAGGGCCATGGCCTACGAGCAGTACTTC,CASSGGSGRAMAYEQYF
TRBD1,TRBV7-2,-,TRBJ2-3,TGTGCCAGCAGCTTAGGGGGCAGGGGGTTCACAGATACGCAGTATTTT,CASSLGGRGFTDTQYF
TRBD2,TRBV6-6,-,TRBJ2-7,TGTGCCAGCACCCAGCTGCGGGAGGGACACGAGCAGTACTTC,CASTQLREGHEQYF
-,TRBV30,-,TRBJ1-2,TGTGCCTGGAGTGTAAGCTGGGGAGGCTATGGCTACACCTTC,CAWSVSWGGYGYTF
TRBD1,TRBV2,once,TRBJ1-1,TGTGCCAGCAGGGACAGGACCACGAACACTGAAGCTTTCTTT,CASRDRTTNTEAFF
TRBD1,TRBV7-9,-,TRBJ2-2,TGTGCCAGCAGTCTCGACAGGGCCACCGGGGAGCTGTTTTTT,CASSLDRATGELFF
TRBD1,TRBV6-5,once,TRBJ1-5,TGTGCCAGCAGTATTGACAGGGAGAAGGATCAGCCCCAGCATTTT,CASSIDREKDQPQHF
-,TRBV2,once,TRBJ1-6,TGTGCCAGCAGTTCACAGATTAATTCACCCCTCCACTTT,CASSSQINSPLHF
-,TRBV15,-,TRBJ2-7,TGTGCCACCAGCAGAGAGGAGAGCGGCGCCTCTACCTTCTACGAGCAGTACTTC,CATSREESGASTFYEQYF
TRBD1,TRBV10-3,-,TRBJ2-2,TGTGCCATCGGCGACGGGACAGGGGGCACCGGGGAGCTGTTTTTT,CAIGDGTGGTGELFF
-,TRBV11-2,-,TRBJ1-2,TGTGCCAGCAGCTTAGGGCCTGTGCAGGGCTACACCTTC,CASSLGPVQGYTF
-,TRBV5-1,-,TRBJ2-5,TGCGCCAGCGGGGGGACCAGACGACAAGAGACCCAGTACTTC,CASGGTRRQETQYF
TRBD1,TRBV9,-,TRBJ1-5,TGTGCCAGCAGCCCCGGGACAGGGACCCAGCCCCAGCATTTT,CASSPGTGTQPQHF
TRBD1,TRBV7-2,-,TRBJ2-2,TGTGCCAGCAGCTCAGGGGGCAGGAGCACCGGGGAGCTGTTTTTT,CASSSGGRSTGELFF
TRBD2,TRBV19,-,TRBJ2-7,TGTGCCAGTAGTATTAGCGGGAACTACGAGCAGTACTTC,CASSISGNYEQYF
-,TRBV3-1/TRBV3-2,-,TRBJ1-1,TGTGCCAGCAGCCAAAGCCTCTTCAACACTGAAGCTTTCTTT,CASSQSLFNTEAFF
TRBD1,TRBV5-1,-,TRBJ1-2,TGCGCCAGCCAATCGGACAGGGTTGGTGGCTACACCTTC,CASQSDRVGGYTF
TRBD1,TRBV7-7,-,TRBJ2-3,TGTGCCAGCAGCTTAGCCGCAGGGGGCGCAGATACGCAGTATTTT,CASSLAAGGADTQYF
-,TRBV4-2,-,TRBJ1-5,TGTGCCAGCAGCCAGGTTAGGACAGCCCTAAATCAGCCCCAGCATTTT,CASSQVRTALNQPQHF
-,TRBV30,-,TRBJ1-3,TGTGCCTGGAGTAACCCAGGCGGAAACACCATATATTTT,CAWSNPGGNTIYF
-,TRBV6-1,few,TRBJ2-7,TGTGCCAGCAGTGAAGCGGGCCAGCCGCTCTACGAGCAGTACTTC,CASSEAGQPLYEQYF
TRBD1,TRBV3-1/TRBV3-2,-,TRBJ2-1,TGTGCCAGCAGCCACGACCATGGGGGCCTACAGGGGGATAGGACAGATGAGCAGTTCTTC,CASSHDHGGLQGDRTDEQFF
-,TRBV6-1,-,TRBJ2-7,TGTGCCAGCAGTGACAGGGTCGACGAGCAGTACTTC,CASSDRVDEQYF
-,TRBV21-1,-,TRBJ2-3,TGTGCCAGCAGCAAAGGTCGGACTAGCGTCCAAGATACGCAGTATTTT,CASSKGRTSVQDTQYF
-,TRBV5-4,-,TRBJ2-7,TGTGCCAGCAGCTTTGAGGCGGCAAGCTCCTACGAGCAGTACTTC,CASSFEAASSYEQYF
TRBD1,TRBV7-2,-,TRBJ1-2,TGTGCCAGCAGCTTCCGGACAGGGATCTATGGCTACACCTTC,CASSFRTGIYGYTF
-,TRBV21-1,-,TRBJ1-1,TGTGCCAGCAGCAAAGCGCTTTGGAAAGGGTGTGGGCAGGGGCGCCACACTGAAGCTTTCTTT,CASSKALWKGCGQGRHTEAFF